This TCR beta chain was observed in a study of blood T cell repertoires in COVID-19. Study in general: Specimens from acute and convalescent COVID-19 originated in the United States, Italy and Spain.

CDR3 length: 14 amino acids. Germline-derived CDR1 and CDR2 are MNHEY and SMNVEV (reference sequence). Trimming took off 8 bases at V and 4 bases at J, with 17 bases between the two ends. Generated by immunoSEQ multiplex PCR, the TCRdb table keeps only in-frame clones and is missing some. The sample yields around 140,000 clones, about 83% seen once. The sample was PBMCs or T cells enriched from blood (not recorded which). This sequence originates from a woman aged 50 to 60 with acute COVID-19. The J gene is TRBJ1-1, the V gene TRBV27, with D maybe TRBD1 (5 bases). The CDR3 loop reads CASRQGALGTEAFF. CDR3 nucleotides: TGTGCCAGCCGGCAAGGGGCCCTGGGCACTGAAGCTTTCTTT.